These T cell receptor beta chains were read from a single sample in a study of regulatory T cells in long-lasting Graves disease. MiXCR was run by TCRdb on the multiplex PCR reads, yielding one entry per CDR3 protein. There are over 350,000 distinct CDR3 sequences in the sample; around 20% occur only once, and roughly 20% lies in the top ten. Sequencing was performed on peripheral blood mononuclear cells (PBMCs), taken when the disease was refractory, from a patient treated with antithyroid drugs. The receptors stem from a female donor with Graves disease. The CDR3 runs from the conserved cysteine through the conserved F or W. Each record gives: CDR3 length, clone size, V gene, D gene, J gene, CDR3 protein, CDR3 DNA. A D gene is named only where the DNA matches it firmly. Size is omitted from some rows. Given values are once, few, many or a class for expanded clones.

len: 15; abundance: .; v_gene: TRBV27; d_gene: TRBD1; j_gene: TRBJ2-5; CDR3aa: CASSSGTGWQEAQYF; CDR3nt: TGTGCCAGCAGTTCCGGGACAGGGTGGCAAGAGGCCCAGTACTTC
len: 15; abundance: few; v_gene: TRBV7-6; d_gene: .; j_gene: TRBJ2-5; CDR3aa: CASSLVAAPGETQYF; CDR3nt: TGTGCCAGCAGCTTAGTTGCGGCACCTGGGGAGACCCAGTACTTC
len: 14; abundance: .; v_gene: TRBV7-2; d_gene: .; j_gene: TRBJ2-7; CDR3aa: CACRGGNRFSEQYF; CDR3nt: TGTGCCTGCAGAGGCGGTAACAGGTTTTCCGAGCAGTACTTC
len: 14; abundance: few; v_gene: TRBV7-6; d_gene: .; j_gene: TRBJ1-6; CDR3aa: CASTPGATNSPLHF; CDR3nt: TGTGCCAGCACCCCGGGGGCTACCAATTCACCCCTCCACTTT
len: 15; abundance: many; v_gene: TRBV20-1; d_gene: .; j_gene: TRBJ2-7; CDR3aa: CSAVRPTGGSNEQYF; CDR3nt: TGCAGTGCGGTCCGTCCTACAGGAGGAAGTAACGAGCAGTACTTC
len: 12; abundance: many; v_gene: TRBV11-2; d_gene: .; j_gene: TRBJ2-1; CDR3aa: CASSAGGGEQFF; CDR3nt: TGTGCCAGCAGCGCCGGTGGGGGTGAGCAGTTCTTC
len: 14; abundance: many; v_gene: TRBV3-1; d_gene: .; j_gene: TRBJ1-4; CDR3aa: CASSPTYTNEKLFF; CDR3nt: TGTGCCAGCAGCCCTACCTATACGAATGAAAAACTGTTTTTT
len: 14; abundance: few; v_gene: TRBV20-1; d_gene: .; j_gene: TRBJ2-7; CDR3aa: CSASREPAPGEQYF; CDR3nt: TGCAGTGCTAGCCGAGAGCCGGCCCCTGGTGAGCAGTACTTC
len: 14; abundance: many; v_gene: TRBV28; d_gene: TRBD1; j_gene: TRBJ1-5; CDR3aa: CASSLLGTGADRHF; CDR3nt: TGTGCCAGCAGTTTATTAGGGACAGGGGCGGATCGGCATTTT
len: 15; abundance: many; v_gene: TRBV28; d_gene: .; j_gene: TRBJ2-5; CDR3aa: CASSPHVAEQETQYF; CDR3nt: TGTGCCAGCAGTCCACACGTGGCGGAGCAAGAGACCCAGTACTTC
len: 13; abundance: .; v_gene: TRBV10-3; d_gene: .; j_gene: TRBJ2-2; CDR3aa: CAISDGYTGELFF; CDR3nt: TGTGCCATCAGTGATGGGTATACCGGGGAGCTGTTTTTT
len: 17; abundance: few; v_gene: TRBV7-3; d_gene: TRBD2; j_gene: TRBJ2-5; CDR3aa: CASSLNPGLAAWETQYF; CDR3nt: TGTGCCAGCAGCTTAAACCCCGGACTAGCGGCATGGGAGACCCAGTACTTC
len: 15; abundance: .; v_gene: TRBV6-1; d_gene: TRBD1; j_gene: TRBJ2-2; CDR3aa: CASSTGGGNTGELFF; CDR3nt: TGTGCCAGCAGTACAGGGGGCGGGAACACCGGGGAGCTGTTTTTT
len: 15; abundance: .; v_gene: TRBV7-9; d_gene: .; j_gene: TRBJ2-7; CDR3aa: CASSQGGDTWYVQYF; CDR3nt: TGTGCCAGCAGCCAGGGGGGGGACACTTGGTACGTGCAGTACTTC
len: 15; abundance: many; v_gene: TRBV6-1; d_gene: TRBD1; j_gene: TRBJ2-5; CDR3aa: CASREDRGVWETQYF; CDR3nt: TGTGCCAGCCGCGAGGACAGGGGAGTTTGGGAGACCCAGTACTTC
len: 14; abundance: few; v_gene: TRBV7-9; d_gene: TRBD1; j_gene: TRBJ2-2; CDR3aa: CASSSQGDTGELFF; CDR3nt: TGTGCCAGCAGCTCACAGGGGGACACCGGGGAGCTGTTTTTT
len: 14; abundance: many; v_gene: TRBV20-1; d_gene: .; j_gene: TRBJ2-5; CDR3aa: CSARGRLNQETQYF; CDR3nt: TGCAGTGCTAGAGGCCGTCTAAACCAAGAGACCCAGTACTTC
len: 15; abundance: .; v_gene: TRBV6-1; d_gene: TRBD1; j_gene: TRBJ2-2; CDR3aa: CASSPRQGGAGELFF; CDR3nt: TGTGCCAGCAGTCCTCGACAGGGGGGCGCCGGGGAGCTGTTTTTT
len: 13; abundance: few; v_gene: TRBV30; d_gene: .; j_gene: TRBJ1-3; CDR3aa: CAWALATGNTIYF; CDR3nt: TGTGCCTGGGCCCTGGCAACTGGAAACACCATATATTTT
len: 12; abundance: many; v_gene: TRBV12-3/TRBV12-4; d_gene: .; j_gene: TRBJ2-2; CDR3aa: CASRGGTGELFF; CDR3nt: TGTGCCAGTAGGGGGGGCACCGGGGAGCTGTTTTTT
len: 17; abundance: .; v_gene: TRBV7-3; d_gene: .; j_gene: TRBJ2-2; CDR3aa: CASSPHATLANTGELFF; CDR3nt: TGTGCCAGCAGCCCCCACGCGACACTTGCGAACACCGGGGAGCTGTTTTTT
len: 17; abundance: .; v_gene: TRBV10-3; d_gene: .; j_gene: TRBJ1-5; CDR3aa: CAISESLLRQKDQPQHF; CDR3nt: TGTGCCATCAGTGAGTCATTGTTGCGACAGAAAGATCAGCCCCAGCATTTT
len: 13; abundance: .; v_gene: TRBV7-2; d_gene: .; j_gene: TRBJ1-2; CDR3aa: CASSSPTGSGYTF; CDR3nt: TGTGCCAGCAGCTCTCCCACAGGGAGCGGCTACACCTTC
len: 13; abundance: few; v_gene: TRBV15; d_gene: .; j_gene: TRBJ2-7; CDR3aa: CATSRDNPYEQYF; CDR3nt: TGTGCCACCAGCAGAGATAACCCCTACGAGCAGTACTTC
len: 15; abundance: many; v_gene: TRBV28; d_gene: TRBD2; j_gene: TRBJ2-7; CDR3aa: CASSLFSLAGDEQYF; CDR3nt: TGTGCCAGCAGTTTATTTAGCCTAGCGGGAGACGAGCAGTACTTC
len: 21; abundance: .; v_gene: TRBV7-2; d_gene: TRBD2; j_gene: TRBJ2-3; CDR3aa: CASSLVGLVGLAGVRGDTQYF; CDR3nt: TGTGCCAGCAGCTTAGTGGGCTTGGTGGGACTAGCGGGAGTGCGGGGAGATACGCAGTATTTT
len: 15; abundance: once; v_gene: TRBV7-2; d_gene: .; j_gene: TRBJ2-1; CDR3aa: CASSSRDTPYNEQFF; CDR3nt: TGTGCCAGCAGCTCGAGGGACACCCCCTACAATGAGCAGTTCTTC
len: 15; abundance: .; v_gene: TRBV10-3; d_gene: TRBD1; j_gene: TRBJ1-1; CDR3aa: CAISGQGGARTEAFF; CDR3nt: TGTGCCATCAGTGGACAGGGGGGGGCGCGCACTGAAGCTTTCTTT
len: 17; abundance: once; v_gene: TRBV30; d_gene: .; j_gene: TRBJ2-5; CDR3aa: CAWSPQVSRGFKETQYF; CDR3nt: TGTGCCTGGAGTCCACAAGTCTCTAGGGGGTTTAAGGAGACCCAGTACTTC
len: 15; abundance: .; v_gene: TRBV11-2; d_gene: .; j_gene: TRBJ2-3; CDR3aa: CASSPRLADTDTQYF; CDR3nt: TGTGCCAGCAGCCCCAGGTTGGCGGACACAGATACGCAGTATTTT
len: 14; abundance: .; v_gene: TRBV5-1; d_gene: .; j_gene: TRBJ2-2; CDR3aa: CASRQGSRTGELFF; CDR3nt: TGTGCCAGCCGGCAGGGAAGTAGGACCGGGGAGCTGTTTTTT
len: 17; abundance: few; v_gene: TRBV5-1; d_gene: .; j_gene: TRBJ2-6; CDR3aa: CASSLDPQGTGANVLTF; CDR3nt: TGCGCCAGCAGCTTGGACCCACAGGGCACTGGGGCCAACGTCCTGACTTTC
len: 15; abundance: few; v_gene: TRBV28; d_gene: .; j_gene: TRBJ2-7; CDR3aa: CASTSPGGTTYEQYF; CDR3nt: TGTGCCAGCACCTCCCCGGGCGGCACAACCTACGAGCAGTACTTC
len: 15; abundance: few; v_gene: TRBV3-1; d_gene: TRBD1; j_gene: TRBJ1-6; CDR3aa: CASSDRGQYNSPLHF; CDR3nt: TGTGCCAGCTCTGACAGGGGGCAATATAATTCACCCCTCCACTTT
len: 14; abundance: many; v_gene: TRBV12-3/TRBV12-4; d_gene: .; j_gene: TRBJ1-1; CDR3aa: CASSFGSMNTEAFF; CDR3nt: TGTGCCAGCAGTTTTGGGTCTATGAACACTGAAGCTTTCTTT
len: 13; abundance: many; v_gene: TRBV6-1; d_gene: .; j_gene: TRBJ2-6; CDR3aa: CASRASGANVLTF; CDR3nt: TGTGCCAGCAGGGCCTCTGGGGCCAACGTCCTGACTTTC
len: 17; abundance: few; v_gene: TRBV29-1; d_gene: TRBD2; j_gene: TRBJ2-7; CDR3aa: CSVEELAGEEGSYEQYF; CDR3nt: TGCAGCGTTGAAGAACTAGCGGGAGAGGAAGGGTCCTACGAGCAGTACTTC
len: 17; abundance: .; v_gene: TRBV27; d_gene: TRBD1; j_gene: TRBJ2-4; CDR3aa: CASRKIGTGGGKNIQYF; CDR3nt: TGTGCCAGCAGAAAAATCGGGACAGGGGGCGGCAAAAACATTCAGTACTTC
len: 12; abundance: many; v_gene: TRBV20-1; d_gene: .; j_gene: TRBJ1-1; CDR3aa: CSARVSGTEAFF; CDR3nt: TGCAGTGCTAGGGTGTCGGGCACTGAAGCTTTCTTT
len: 13; abundance: many; v_gene: TRBV2; d_gene: .; j_gene: TRBJ1-5; CDR3aa: CASEDTLNQPQHF; CDR3nt: TGTGCCAGCGAGGACACCCTCAATCAGCCCCAGCATTTT
len: 12; abundance: many; v_gene: TRBV6-5; d_gene: .; j_gene: TRBJ1-2; CDR3aa: CASSYGNYGYTF; CDR3nt: TGTGCCAGCAGTTACGGGAACTATGGCTACACCTTC
len: 13; abundance: .; v_gene: TRBV13; d_gene: .; j_gene: TRBJ2-7; CDR3aa: CASSLQDPSEQYF; CDR3nt: TGTGCCAGCAGCTTACAAGACCCCAGCGAGCAGTACTTC
len: 14; abundance: many; v_gene: TRBV5-1; d_gene: .; j_gene: TRBJ2-2; CDR3aa: CATADSPNTGELFF; CDR3nt: TGCGCCACCGCGGACAGCCCGAACACCGGGGAGCTGTTTTTT
len: 13; abundance: .; v_gene: TRBV19; d_gene: .; j_gene: TRBJ2-3; CDR3aa: CATRTVNTDTQYF; CDR3nt: TGTGCCACGAGGACAGTAAACACAGATACGCAGTATTTT
len: 12; abundance: few; v_gene: TRBV19; d_gene: .; j_gene: TRBJ2-7; CDR3aa: CASSGDISEQYF; CDR3nt: TGTGCCAGTAGTGGGGACATCAGCGAGCAGTACTTC
len: 13; abundance: .; v_gene: TRBV5-1; d_gene: TRBD1; j_gene: TRBJ2-1; CDR3aa: CASGRQGYNEQFF; CDR3nt: TGCGCCAGCGGAAGACAGGGGTACAATGAGCAGTTCTTC
len: 16; abundance: .; v_gene: TRBV6-2/TRBV6-3; d_gene: TRBD1; j_gene: TRBJ2-5; CDR3aa: CASSYSSGQGEETQYF; CDR3nt: TGTGCCAGCAGTTACTCGAGTGGTCAGGGGGAAGAGACCCAGTACTTC
len: 14; abundance: few; v_gene: TRBV6-2/TRBV6-3; d_gene: TRBD2; j_gene: TRBJ2-7; CDR3aa: CASSVGPGGYEQYF; CDR3nt: TGTGCCAGCAGTGTCGGGCCGGGGGGATACGAGCAGTACTTC
len: 12; abundance: .; v_gene: TRBV12-3/TRBV12-4; d_gene: .; j_gene: TRBJ2-1; CDR3aa: CASSKTKHEQFF; CDR3nt: TGTGCCAGCAGCAAGACAAAACATGAGCAGTTCTTC
len: 15; abundance: few; v_gene: TRBV6-2/TRBV6-3; d_gene: .; j_gene: TRBJ1-2; CDR3aa: CASSYSATGRNGYTF; CDR3nt: TGTGCCAGCAGTTACTCCGCCACCGGGAGAAATGGCTACACCTTC
len: 13; abundance: .; v_gene: TRBV29-1; d_gene: .; j_gene: TRBJ2-5; CDR3aa: CSVEEQGSETQYF; CDR3nt: TGCAGCGTTGAGGAGCAGGGGAGTGAGACCCAGTACTTC
len: 15; abundance: .; v_gene: TRBV5-1; d_gene: TRBD1; j_gene: TRBJ2-7; CDR3aa: CASSYRDSPAYEQYF; CDR3nt: TGCGCCAGCAGCTACCGGGACAGTCCGGCCTACGAGCAGTACTTC
len: 14; abundance: many; v_gene: TRBV28; d_gene: .; j_gene: TRBJ1-2; CDR3aa: CASSSSGGNYGYTF; CDR3nt: TGTGCCAGCAGCTCTTCGGGGGGAAACTATGGCTACACCTTC
len: 12; abundance: few; v_gene: TRBV29-1; d_gene: .; j_gene: TRBJ1-1; CDR3aa: CSVDRENTEAFF; CDR3nt: TGCAGCGTGGACAGAGAGAACACTGAAGCTTTCTTT